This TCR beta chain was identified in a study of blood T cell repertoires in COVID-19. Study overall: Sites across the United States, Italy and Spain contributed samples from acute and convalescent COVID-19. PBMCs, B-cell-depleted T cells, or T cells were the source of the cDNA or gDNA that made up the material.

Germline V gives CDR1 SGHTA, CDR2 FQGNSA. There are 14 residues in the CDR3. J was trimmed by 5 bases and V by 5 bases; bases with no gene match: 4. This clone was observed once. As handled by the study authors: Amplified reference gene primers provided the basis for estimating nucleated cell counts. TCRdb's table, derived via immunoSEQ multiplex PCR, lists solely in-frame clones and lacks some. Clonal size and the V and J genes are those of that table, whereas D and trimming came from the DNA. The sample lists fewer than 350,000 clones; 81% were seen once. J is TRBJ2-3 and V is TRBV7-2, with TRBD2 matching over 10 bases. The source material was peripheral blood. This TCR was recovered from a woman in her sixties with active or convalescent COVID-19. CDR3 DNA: TGTGCCAGCAGCACGGGACTAGCGATAGATACGCAGTATTTT. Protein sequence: CASSTGLAIDTQYF.